These 14 T cell receptor beta chains originate from one sample sequenced in a study of OX40 agonist ivuxolimab in advanced cancers. The method was immunoSEQ multiplex PCR; TCRdb's version includes in-frame clones alone and lacks a portion of them. The table records approximately 79,000 clones, less than 90% of them present only once. The sequences come from CD4+ or CD8+ T cells sorted from blood, collected in a trial of the OX40 agonist ivuxolimab. These receptors were collected from an adult with an advanced solid tumor such as melanoma, head and neck, liver or kidney cancer.

This chain uses TRBV5-1 with TRBJ1-1; 7 bases line up with TRBD1. CDR1 is SGHRS, CDR2 YFSETQ, per germline. This CDR3 comprises 18 residues. Trimming removed 4 bases from V and 0 bases from J; junction bases left unmatched: 15. The CDR3 bases are TGCGCCAGCAGCCTGGGTGAGGGGGCCGGTGGGCTGAACACTGAAGCTTTCTTT. This translates into CASSLGEGAGGLNTEAFF.

The rearrangement uses TRBV2 and TRBJ2-1; D gene unclear. The CDR3 consists of 11 residues. The germline V and J ends were trimmed by 4 bases and 7 bases, with 5 bases remaining between them. Germline CDR1 reads SNHLY; CDR2 reads FYNNEI. CDR3 DNA: TGTGCCAGCAGTGGAAGGAATGAGCAGTTCTTC. Amino acids: CASSGRNEQFF. Full variable domain (outside the CDR3, taken from reference TRBV2 and TRBJ2-1): EPEVTQTPSHQVTQMGQEVILRCVPISNHLYFYWYRQILGQKVEFLVSFYNNEISEKSEIFDDQFSVERPDGSNFTLKIRSTKLEDSAMYFCASSGRNEQFFGPGTRLTVL.

This chain connects TRBV5-1 to TRBJ1-5; the match to TRBD1 covers 8 bases. V lost 4 bases to trimming and J lost 2 bases; unmatched junction nucleotides: 2. The CDR3 spans 14 residues. CDR1 is SGHRS, CDR2 YFSETQ, per germline. DNA for the CDR3: TGCGCCAGCAGCGCGGGACAGGGCAATCAGCCCCAGCATTTT. Its translation is CASSAGQGNQPQHF.

In DNA form, the CDR3 reads TGTGCCAGCGGGTGGAAGAACACTGAAGCTTTCTTT. Protein: CASGWKNTEAFF. This sequence joins TRBV5-4 and TRBJ1-1; D not resolved. This CDR3 contains 12 residues. The germline CDR1 and CDR2 sequences are SGHNT and YYREEE (reference sequence). V lost 7 bases and J lost 1, with 8 bases in between.

This chain connects TRBV7-8 to TRBJ2-3, with 13 bases matching TRBD2. The CDR3 length is 16 residues. The V and J ends lost 5 bases and 5 bases, in that order; junction bases with no gene match: 7. Looked up from germline, CDR1 is SGHVS and CDR2 is FQNEAQ. CDR3 protein: CASSPTWTSGRDTQYF. DNA for the CDR3: TGTGCCAGCAGCCCAACTTGGACTAGCGGGAGAGATACGCAGTATTTT.

This clone was seen a single time. This sequence joins TRBV7-2 and TRBJ1-4, with D possibly matching TRBD1 (5 bases). V lost 5 bases to trimming and J lost 12 bases, with 10 bases between them. Per germline, CDR1 SGHTA and CDR2 FQGNSA. This CDR3 comprises 11 residues. The CDR3 bases are TGTGCCAGCAGCCGGGGCGTAGAACTGTTTTTT. Its protein product is CASSRGVELFF.

The V gene is TRBV18, the J gene TRBJ1-1; tentative D call: TRBD1 (5 bases). Germline values: CDR1 KGHSH, CDR2 LQKENI. The length of the CDR3 is 14 residues. V was shortened by 3 bases and J by 4 bases, with 12 bases between the two germline ends. CDR3 residues: CASSPPGVGTEAFF. CDR3 in DNA: TGTGCCAGCTCACCGCCGGGGGTGGGCACTGAAGCTTTCTTT.

This clone was counted a few times. This chain connects TRBV6-1 to TRBJ1-2, with 8 bases that match TRBD1. V shed 2 bases, J shed 4 bases, and the junction held 6 bases outside the gene matches. Germline V gene lookup returns CDR1 MNHNS and CDR2 SASEGT. The CDR3 is 15 amino acids. The CDR3 region is CASSEIGTGLYGYTF. The CDR3 nucleotides are TGTGCCAGCAGTGAAATCGGGACAGGCCTCTATGGCTACACCTTC.

This chain joins TRBV5-4 and TRBJ1-3, with TRBD1 matching 9 bases. The CDR3 consists of 17 residues. The V segment lost 4 bases and the J segment 2 bases; nucleotides outside the gene matches: 10. Germline lookup yields CDR1 SGHNT and CDR2 YYREEE (reference sequence). The CDR3 reads CASSTFPGTGTGNTIYF. In nucleotides, the CDR3 is TGTGCCAGCAGCACCTTTCCCGGGACAGGGACTGGAAACACCATATATTTT.

The chain joins TRBV5-1 to TRBJ2-2; D possibly corresponds to TRBD2 (5 bases). The CDR3 consists of 15 residues. The V end lost 7 bases, the J end lost 2 bases, and 15 bases lay between the germline ends. Germline values: CDR1 SGHRS, CDR2 YFSETQ. CDR3 in amino acids: CASSWTGSNTGELFF. In DNA form, the CDR3 reads TGCGCCAGCTCGTGGACGGGGAGTAACACCGGGGAGCTGTTTTTT.

The rearrangement joins TRBV7-9 to TRBJ1-2; possible D gene TRBD1, 5 bases. From germline, CDR1 is SEHNR and CDR2 FQNEAQ (reference sequence). The CDR3 runs 18 residues. V lost 6 bases, J lost 2 bases, and 25 bases lay in between. The CDR3 is CASRPNAGRERANYGYTF. Written as DNA, the CDR3 is TGTGCCAGCAGACCAAACGCGGGCAGGGAGAGGGCGAACTATGGCTACACCTTC.

The V call is TRBV7-9, the J call TRBJ1-1; D gene unclear. Germline lookup yields CDR1 SEHNR and CDR2 FQNEAQ (reference sequence). This CDR3 is built from 15 residues. V gave up 4 bases and J gave up 4 bases, with 16 bases separating them. CDR3: CASSSEDARLTEAFF. The CDR3, as DNA: TGTGCCAGCAGCTCAGAGGACGCGCGCCTCACTGAAGCTTTCTTT.

This chain links TRBV7-8 with TRBJ2-7; 8 bases agree with TRBD1. The CDR3 totals 13 residues. Germline CDR1 SGHVS, CDR2 FQNEAQ. V lost 5 bases to trimming and J lost 0 bases; unmatched junction nucleotides: 0. The CDR3 here is CASSTGGSYEQYF. The DNA for the CDR3 is TGTGCCAGCAGCACAGGGGGCTCCTACGAGCAGTACTTC.

The chain employs TRBV2 and TRBJ2-3; possible D gene TRBD2, 5 bases. Per germline, CDR1 SNHLY and CDR2 FYNNEI. The CDR3 has 15 amino acids. The V end lost 2 bases, the J end lost 6 bases, and 15 bases lay between the germline ends. Written as DNA, the CDR3 is TGTGCCAGCAGTGAAAGGCGAGCGGTTCGGGATACGCAGTATTTT. It specifies CASSERRAVRDTQYF.